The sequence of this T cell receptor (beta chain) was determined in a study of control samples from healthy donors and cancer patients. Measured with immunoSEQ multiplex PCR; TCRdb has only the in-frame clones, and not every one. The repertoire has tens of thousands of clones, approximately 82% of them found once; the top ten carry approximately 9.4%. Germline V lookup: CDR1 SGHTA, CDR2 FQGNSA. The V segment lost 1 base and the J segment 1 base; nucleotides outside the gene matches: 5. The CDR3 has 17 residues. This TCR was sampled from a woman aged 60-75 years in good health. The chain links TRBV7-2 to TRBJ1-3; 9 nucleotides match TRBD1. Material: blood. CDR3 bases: TGTGCCAGCAGCTTAGGGGACAGGGTAGGGTCTGGAAACACCATATATTTT. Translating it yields CASSLGDRVGSGNTIYF. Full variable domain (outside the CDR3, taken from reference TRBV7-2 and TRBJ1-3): GAGVSQSPSNKVTEKGKDVELRCDPISGHTALYWYRQSLGQGLEFLIYFQGNSAPDKSGLPSDRFSAERTGGSVSTLTIQRTQQEDSAVYLCASSLGDRVGSGNTIYFGEGSWLTVV.